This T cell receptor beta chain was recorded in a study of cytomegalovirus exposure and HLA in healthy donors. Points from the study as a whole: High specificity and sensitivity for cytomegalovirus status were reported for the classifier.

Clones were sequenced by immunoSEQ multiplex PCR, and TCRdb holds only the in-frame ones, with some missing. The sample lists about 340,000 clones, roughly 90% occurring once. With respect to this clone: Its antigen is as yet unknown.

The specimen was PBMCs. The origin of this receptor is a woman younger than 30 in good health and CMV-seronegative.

The CDR3 loop is CASSQDPGAGYGYTF. The CDR3 DNA is TGCGCCAGCAGCCAAGATCCAGGAGCGGGCTATGGCTACACCTTC. The chain recombines TRBV4-3 with TRBJ1-2; D gene ambiguous. CDR1 and CDR2 (germline): LGHNA, YSLEER. The V gene lost 0 bases and the J gene lost 4 bases, with 12 bases spanning the gap. The CDR3 contains 15 residues.